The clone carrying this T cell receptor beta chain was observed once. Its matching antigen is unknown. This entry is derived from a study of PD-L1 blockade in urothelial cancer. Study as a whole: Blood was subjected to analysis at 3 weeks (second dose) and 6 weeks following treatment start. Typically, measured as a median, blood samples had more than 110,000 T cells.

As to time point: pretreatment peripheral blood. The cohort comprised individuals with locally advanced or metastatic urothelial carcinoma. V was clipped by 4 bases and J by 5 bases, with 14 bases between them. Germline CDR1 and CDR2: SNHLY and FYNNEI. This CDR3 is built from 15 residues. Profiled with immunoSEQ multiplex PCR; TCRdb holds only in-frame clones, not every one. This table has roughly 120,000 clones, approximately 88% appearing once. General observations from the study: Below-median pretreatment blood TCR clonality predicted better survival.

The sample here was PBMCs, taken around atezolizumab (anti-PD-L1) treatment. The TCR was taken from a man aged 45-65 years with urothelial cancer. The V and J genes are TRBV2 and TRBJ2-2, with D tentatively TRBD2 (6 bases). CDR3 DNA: TGTGCCAGCAGTGTTGGGGGGATCAGAACCGGGGAGCTGTTTTTT. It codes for CASSVGGIRTGELFF.